Shown below are 29 T cell receptor beta chains from a single sample sequenced in a study of cytomegalovirus exposure and HLA in healthy donors. Primers included in the PCR were 60 Vbeta and 13 Jbeta primers. Clones were sequenced by immunoSEQ multiplex PCR, and TCRdb holds only the in-frame ones, with some missing. The data show 150,000 to 250,000 clones, 79% seen once. Sequenced material: PBMCs. Receptor source: a woman aged 25 to 39 in good health and CMV-seropositive.

The gene calls are TRBV29-1 and TRBJ2-1; 9 nucleotides match TRBD1. The CDR3 has 13 residues. Trimming took 7 bases from V and 7 from J; bases not matched to a gene: 8. Germline V gives CDR1 SQVTM, CDR2 ANQGSEA. Here the CDR3 DNA reads TGCAGCGGGGGACAGGGCGAGAGGAATGAGCAGTTCTTC. Translation: CSGGQGERNEQFF.

This clone was detected only a few times. The rearrangement uses TRBV21-1 and TRBJ1-2. TRBV21-1 is a listed pseudogene. This CDR3 is 16 amino acids long. CDR3 amino acids: CASSNGFPGANYGYTF. The CDR3 region has the DNA TGTGCCAGCAGCAATGGCTTCCCGGGAGCTAACTATGGCTACACCTTC.

This chain joins TRBV12-5 and TRBJ2-5, with 10 bases matching TRBD1. V lost 5 bases to trimming and J lost 1 base; unmatched junction nucleotides: 7. The germline V gene encodes CDR1 LGHNT and CDR2 FRNRAP. This CDR3 is built from 16 residues. The CDR3 DNA reads as TGTGCTAGTGGTCCTCCGGGACAGGGGACCCAAGAGACCCAGTACTTC. Its protein product is CASGPPGQGTQETQYF.

The chain couples TRBV13 to TRBJ1-3; TRBD1 matches 8 bases. Germline lookup yields CDR1 PRHDT and CDR2 FYEKMQ (reference sequence). The CDR3 spans 16 residues. J lost 0 bases, V lost 6 bases, and 7 bases had no gene match. The chain's CDR3 is CASSDRTGTSGNTIYF. CDR3 DNA sequence: TGTGCCAGCAGTGACCGGACAGGGACCTCTGGAAACACCATATATTTT.

J is TRBJ2-7 and V is TRBV2; 10 positions match TRBD2. The CDR3 length is 15 residues. V shed 5 bases, J shed 5 bases, and the junction held 9 bases outside the gene matches. Germline V gene lookup returns CDR1 SNHLY and CDR2 FYNNEI. This CDR3 reads CASSTILAGIHEQYF. CDR3 sequence (DNA): TGTGCCAGCAGTACTATACTAGCGGGAATCCACGAGCAGTACTTC.

The chain is built from TRBV7-2 and TRBJ2-7; 11 positions agree with TRBD2. V lost 5 bases to trimming and J lost 2 bases; unmatched junction nucleotides: 8. Germline V gives CDR1 SGHTA, CDR2 FQGNSA. This CDR3 region has 16 residues. CDR3 DNA sequence: TGTGCCAGCAGCAAACCTAGCGGGGGGCTTCCCTACGAGCAGTACTTC. The encoded protein is CASSKPSGGLPYEQYF. Full variable domain (missing parts from reference TRBV7-2 and TRBJ2-7): GAGVSQSPSNKVTEKGKDVELRCDPISGHTALYWYRQSLGQGLEFLIYFQGNSAPDKSGLPSDRFSAERTGGSVSTLTIQRTQQEDSAVYLCASSKPSGGLPYEQYFGPGTRLTVT.

The CDR3 spells CASSQEALAGEQYF. Written as DNA, the CDR3 is TGCGCCAGCAGCCAAGAGGCTCTAGCGGGAGAGCAGTACTTC. V is TRBV4-3 and J is TRBJ2-7; 9 nucleotides agree with TRBD2. After removal of 0 bases from V and 7 bases from J, the junction contained 4 bases not matched to a gene. The CDR3 loop spans 14 amino acids. The germline V gene has CDR1 LGHNA and CDR2 YSLEER.

The rearrangement uses TRBV7-6 and TRBJ1-2; a weak D match, TRBD1 (5 bases). This CDR3 is built from 13 residues. Germline assignment: CDR1 SGHVS and CDR2 FNYEAQ. V shed 5 bases and J shed 5 bases, with 12 bases lying between them. DNA for the CDR3: TGTGCCAGCAGCAACCCAGGGCTTTATGGCTACACCTTC. This sequence encodes CASSNPGLYGYTF.

This clone showed up just a few times. The chain combines TRBV6-1 with TRBJ1-5, with D unresolved. This CDR3 is built from 12 residues. The germline V and J ends were trimmed by 7 bases and 0 bases, with 4 bases remaining between them. Germline V lookup: CDR1 MNHNS, CDR2 SASEGT. The CDR3 DNA sequence: TGTGCCAGCACCTATAGCAATCAGCCCCAGCATTTT. Encoded protein: CASTYSNQPQHF.

This clone was seen only a few times. The chain employs TRBV30 and TRBJ2-3; weak D call: TRBD1 (5 bases). V lost 8 bases and J lost 0, with 12 bases in between. CDR1 and CDR2 from the germline V gene are GTSNPN and SVGIG (reference sequence). CDR3 length: 13 residues. Written as DNA, the CDR3 is TGTGCCGGCCGACAGCCTAGCACAGATACGCAGTATTTT. It encodes CAGRQPSTDTQYF. Based on the CDR3 plus reference TRBV30 and TRBJ2-3, the full variable domain is SQTIHQWPATLVQPVGSPLSLECTVEGTSNPNLYWYRQAAGRGLQLLFYSVGIGQISSEVPQNLSASRPQDRQFILSSKKLLLSDSGFYLCAGRQPSTDTQYFGPGTRLTVL.

This clone was detected once. V gene TRBV20-1 combines with J gene TRBJ1-2; the D is unclear. The CDR3 is 11 amino acids. The V and J ends lost 7 bases and 7 bases respectively, with 13 bases between them. Germline-derived CDR1 and CDR2 are DFQATT and SNEGSKA (reference sequence). The CDR3 DNA sequence: TGCAGTGTCCGAACGTCGGGTGGCTACACCTTC. Its protein is CSVRTSGGYTF.

The chain uses TRBV6-1 and TRBJ1-2; D is possibly TRBD1 (6 bases). The CDR3 runs 15 residues. The V end was cut by 6 bases, the J end by 4 bases, with 18 bases between. Germline-derived CDR1 and CDR2 are MNHNS and SASEGT. The CDR3 here is CASSWDGGGGYGYTF. The DNA for the CDR3 is TGTGCCAGCAGCTGGGACGGGGGAGGGGGCTATGGCTACACCTTC.

The chain joins TRBV29-1 to TRBJ1-2; 7 nucleotides align to TRBD1. J lost 4 bases, V lost 0 bases, and 5 bases had no gene match. Germline values: CDR1 SQVTM, CDR2 ANQGSEA. This CDR3 has 14 amino acids. CDR3 nucleotide sequence: TGCAGCGTTGAAGACCAGGGGGGTGGCTATGGCTACACCTTC. As protein: CSVEDQGGGYGYTF.

J is TRBJ2-2 and V is TRBV19, with no clear D. In germline, CDR1 is LNHDA, CDR2 SQIVND (reference sequence). V lost 3 bases and J 5 bases, leaving 4 bases between the germline ends. The CDR3 contains 12 residues. CDR3 amino acids: CASSIPTGELFF. The CDR3, as DNA: TGTGCCAGTAGTATCCCGACCGGGGAGCTGTTTTTT. Supplemented by reference TRBV19 and TRBJ2-2, the full variable domain reads DGGITQSPKYLFRKEGQNVTLSCEQNLNHDAMYWYRQDPGQGLRLIYYSQIVNDFQKGDIAEGYSVSREKKESFPLTVTSAQKNPTAFYLCASSIPTGELFFGEGSRLTVL.

Concerning this clone itself: The sample holds other DNA sequences that translate to the same CDR3. The J gene is TRBJ2-1, the V gene TRBV7-9; no definite D call. Germline-derived CDR1 and CDR2 are SEHNR and FQNEAQ (reference sequence). The CDR3 runs 13 residues. V was shortened by 3 bases and J by 1 base, with 4 bases between the two germline ends. CDR3 residues: CASSLRSYNEQFF. The CDR3 region has the DNA TGTGCCAGCAGCTTGCGGTCCTACAATGAGCAGTTCTTC.

The chain couples TRBV6-5 to TRBJ2-3; 9 nucleotides line up with TRBD1. With 0 bases clipped from V and 4 bases from J, the junction kept 5 bases outside the gene matches. The CDR3 covers 16 residues. Per germline, CDR1 MNHEY and CDR2 SVGAGI. DNA for the CDR3: TGTGCCAGCAGTTACTCAGGGGACAGGGTACCAGATACGCAGTATTTT. It codes for CASSYSGDRVPDTQYF.

The chain uses TRBV6-5 and TRBJ2-3, with 9 bases lining up with TRBD2. The CDR3 has 13 amino acids. With V trimmed by 8 bases and J by 5 bases, 5 bases remained unmatched. In germline, CDR1 is MNHEY, CDR2 SVGAGI. The CDR3, as DNA: TGTGCCAGCTGCGTGCGGGAGGGAGATACGCAGTATTTT. This codes for CASCVREGDTQYF.

The chain couples TRBV18 to TRBJ1-1, with D unresolved. Germline lookup yields CDR1 KGHSH and CDR2 LQKENI. This CDR3 region has 13 residues. The V end lost 6 bases, the J end lost 1 base, and 9 bases lay between the germline ends. The CDR3 nucleotides read TGTGCCAGCTCCCCGGCGGGGAACACTGAAGCTTTCTTT. It yields the protein CASSPAGNTEAFF.

This sequence joins TRBV6-5 and TRBJ2-1; 7 nucleotides agree with TRBD1. This CDR3 is 14 amino acids long. CDR1 MNHEY and CDR2 SVGAGI come from the germline V gene. The V gene end was trimmed by 5 bases and the J gene end by 5 bases; junction bases not matched to a gene: 6. CDR3: CASSPTGINNEQFF. The CDR3 bases are TGTGCCAGCAGTCCGACAGGGATCAACAATGAGCAGTTCTTC.

The rearrangement links TRBV10-3 to TRBJ1-2; 8 bases match TRBD1. There are 17 residues in the CDR3. Germline V gene lookup returns CDR1 ENHRY and CDR2 SYGVKD. With V trimmed by 5 bases and J by 0 bases, 11 bases remained unmatched. CDR3 sequence: CAISPGQGGGSNYGYTF. The CDR3 coding sequence is TGTGCCATCAGTCCAGGACAGGGAGGGGGTTCTAACTATGGCTACACCTTC.

This clone came up a few times. This chain uses TRBV5-1 with TRBJ2-1; a possible D gene is TRBD2 (6 bases). Germline values: CDR1 SGHRS, CDR2 YFSETQ. V was pared by 4 bases and J by 5 bases, with 28 bases between. There are 19 residues in the CDR3. For the CDR3, the DNA is TGCGCCAGCAGCCTCGCCCGCTTTAGCGGTCTGGCCGGGGACAATGAGCAGTTCTTC. Encoded protein: CASSLARFSGLAGDNEQFF.

The chain joins TRBV4-1 to TRBJ1-2; D unclear. CDR1 and CDR2 (germline): MGHRA, YSYEKL. This CDR3 comprises 15 residues. The V and J ends lost 1 base and 4 bases respectively, with 13 bases between them. The CDR3 reads CASSQGGGEFYGYTF. In nucleotides, the CDR3 is TGCGCCAGCAGCCAAGGGGGTGGGGAGTTCTATGGCTACACCTTC.

CDR3 coding DNA: TGTGCCAGCAGCTTCACAGGTGAGACTGAAGCTTTCTTT. Protein sequence: CASSFTGETEAFF. This chain uses TRBV7-9 with TRBJ1-1; the D gene is possibly TRBD1 (5 bases). This CDR3 spans 13 amino acids. From germline, CDR1 is SEHNR and CDR2 FQNEAQ (reference sequence). V shed 3 bases and J shed 5 bases, with 10 bases lying between them.

The chain employs TRBV7-2 and TRBJ1-2; TRBD1 matches 10 bases. Germline V gene data show CDR1 as SGHTA and CDR2 as FQGNSA. The CDR3 covers 17 residues. V lost 1 base and J lost 4; bases outside the gene matches: 9. CDR3 amino acids: CASSLVAGTGEPYGYTF. The CDR3 nucleotides are TGTGCCAGCAGCTTAGTAGCCGGGACAGGGGAGCCCTATGGCTACACCTTC.

CDR3 sequence reads: CASSQALAGAYEQYF. CDR3 nucleotide sequence: TGCGCCAGCAGCCAAGCTCTAGCGGGGGCTTACGAGCAGTACTTC. This chain uses TRBV4-3 with TRBJ2-7, with 10 bases fitting TRBD2. The germline CDR1 and CDR2 sequences are LGHNA and YSLEER. After removal of 1 base from V and 4 bases from J, the junction contained 4 bases not matched to a gene. The CDR3 spans 15 residues.

The CDR3 loop reads CASSNKGQGEFTEAFF. The CDR3 DNA follows: TGTGCCAGTAGCAATAAGGGACAGGGGGAATTTACTGAAGCTTTCTTT. The rearrangement uses TRBV19 and TRBJ1-1; 11 bases are shared with TRBD1. V shed 6 bases and J 5 bases; nucleotides not matched to a gene: 11. Per germline, CDR1 LNHDA and CDR2 SQIVND (reference sequence). This CDR3 region has 16 residues. The full variable domain, its missing parts supplied by reference TRBV19 and TRBJ1-1, is DGGITQSPKYLFRKEGQNVTLSCEQNLNHDAMYWYRQDPGQGLRLIYYSQIVNDFQKGDIAEGYSVSREKKESFPLTVTSAQKNPTAFYLCASSNKGQGEFTEAFFGQGTRLTVV.

The chain employs TRBV5-6 and TRBJ1-2; no clear D gene. The germline V and J ends were trimmed by 2 bases and 5 bases, with 16 bases remaining between them. The CDR3 has 15 amino acids. From germline, CDR1 is SGHDT and CDR2 YYEEEE. CDR3 coding DNA: TGTGCCAGCAGCTTAGTGGCGGAGGGAGGATATGGCTACACCTTC. It yields the protein CASSLVAEGGYGYTF. The whole variable domain, remainder taken from reference TRBV5-6 and TRBJ1-2, is DAGVTQSPTHLIKTRGQQVTLRCSPKSGHDTVSWYQQALGQGPQFIFQYYEEEERQRGNFPDRFSGHQFPNYSSELNVNALLLGDSALYLCASSLVAEGGYGYTFGSGTRLTVV.

This chain connects TRBV5-6 to TRBJ2-2; TRBD2 is a possible D gene (5 bases). CDR3 length equals 16 residues. Germline V gives CDR1 SGHDT, CDR2 YYEEEE. Deletions cut 3 bases from V and 0 bases from J, with 12 bases between. Written as DNA, the CDR3 is TGTGCCAGCAGCTCCACCGGGATTACGAACACCGGGGAGCTGTTTTTT. This sequence encodes CASSSTGITNTGELFF. Full variable domain (missing parts from reference TRBV5-6 and TRBJ2-2): DAGVTQSPTHLIKTRGQQVTLRCSPKSGHDTVSWYQQALGQGPQFIFQYYEEEERQRGNFPDRFSGHQFPNYSSELNVNALLLGDSALYLCASSSTGITNTGELFFGEGSRLTVL.

The chain uses TRBV4-1 and TRBJ1-1, with 8 nucleotides matching TRBD1. The junction had 6 bases not matched to a gene; V was cut back by 5 bases and J by 7 bases. The germline gives CDR1 MGHRA, CDR2 YSYEKL. The CDR3 is 13 residues long. CDR3 amino acids: CASSAQTGDEAFF. The CDR3, as DNA: TGCGCCAGCAGCGCCCAGACAGGGGATGAAGCTTTCTTT.